These 18 T cell receptor beta chains were all obtained from the same sample, sequenced in a study of blood T cell repertoires in COVID-19 (dated by TCRdb to the early 2020s). Library generation was performed with the immunoSEQ multiplex PCR assay. TCRdb took over this immuneACCESS table, retaining in-frame rearrangements with V and J assigned. Such tables are incomplete; in checked studies, under half of the missing clones stem from an unresolved V gene, and the remainder is unexplained. In this sample the table shows 270,000 or so clones, about 76% of which occur a single time. Around 2.9% of the sample is held by the ten biggest clonotypes. Sequencing was performed on peripheral blood. These TCRs come from a woman in her fifties or sixties with active or convalescent COVID-19.

This chain joins TRBV6-1 and TRBJ1-5; the match to TRBD1 covers 8 bases. CDR1 MNHNS and CDR2 SASEGT come from the germline V gene. The trim removed 0 bases at V and 5 bases at J, leaving 9 bases unmatched. CDR3 length: 17 residues. CDR3 sequence reads: CASSEAGRTGYHQPQHF. CDR3 DNA: TGTGCCAGCAGTGAAGCGGGTCGGACAGGGTATCATCAGCCCCAGCATTTT.

The CDR3 nucleotides are TGTGCCAGCAGCCAAGATCAACTGAGACAGGGGATGAACAATGAGCAGTTCTTC. This translates into CASSQDQLRQGMNNEQFF. The chain combines TRBV3-1 (or the pseudogene TRBV3-2) with TRBJ2-1, with TRBD1 matching 8 bases. Losses at the gene ends were 0 bases for V and 5 bases for J; bases not matched to a gene: 12. The V gene's germline CDR1 is LGHDT and CDR2 YNNKEL (reference sequence). The CDR3 contains 18 residues.

The V call is TRBV19, the J call TRBJ1-2, with TRBD1 identical over 7 bases. This CDR3 spans 15 amino acids. The J segment lost 5 bases and the V segment lost 4 bases, leaving 10 bases of the junction unmatched. The germline CDR1 and CDR2 sequences are LNHDA and SQIVND (reference sequence). The CDR3 is CASSKEGQSPYGYTF. CDR3 DNA: TGTGCCAGTAGTAAAGAGGGACAGAGTCCTTATGGCTACACCTTC.

This chain uses TRBV2 with TRBJ2-3; 9 bases map to TRBD2. Trimming at V came to 4 bases and at J to 2 bases, leaving 4 bases not matched to a gene. Looked up from germline, CDR1 is SNHLY and CDR2 is FYNNEI. This CDR3 is built from 15 residues. CDR3 protein: CASSVAGAFTDTQYF. The DNA for the CDR3 is TGTGCCAGCAGTGTAGCGGGGGCCTTCACAGATACGCAGTATTTT.

The chain recombines TRBV28 with TRBJ1-2; no firm D call. V was clipped by 6 bases and J by 9 bases, with 8 bases between them. Germline-derived CDR1 and CDR2 are MDHEN and SYDVKM. The CDR3 has 10 residues. The CDR3 here is CASSQTSYTF. CDR3 in DNA: TGTGCCAGCAGCCAGACTAGCTACACCTTC.

The chain recombines TRBV7-6 with TRBJ1-2; TRBD1 agrees at 7 bases. J lost 10 bases, V lost 4 bases, and 12 bases had no gene match. The CDR3 totals 14 residues. Germline CDR1 SGHVS, CDR2 FNYEAQ. CDR3 coding DNA: TGTGCCAGCAGCTCACAGGGGTTCGAAACTGACTACACCTTC. Protein product: CASSSQGFETDYTF.

This chain connects TRBV6-1 to TRBJ1-3; D is perhaps TRBD1 (6 bases). Germline V gene sequence: CDR1 MNHNS, CDR2 SASEGT. The V gene lost 0 bases and the J gene lost 3 bases, with 9 bases spanning the gap. This CDR3 has 15 amino acids. CDR3 bases: TGTGCCAGCAGTGAAGCGGGGGGGCTTGGAAACACCATATATTTT. This encodes CASSEAGGLGNTIYF.

The V and J genes are TRBV25-1 and TRBJ1-6; D is perhaps TRBD1 (5 bases). V was clipped by 2 bases and J by 0 bases, with 14 bases between them. The CDR3 extends over 18 amino acids. Germline CDR1 MGHDK, CDR2 SYGVNS. CDR3 sequence reads: CASSEGHRPSSYNSPLHF. CDR3 bases: TGTGCCAGCAGTGAAGGGCACAGGCCGAGCTCCTATAATTCACCCCTCCACTTT.

The chain employs TRBV12-5 and TRBJ1-2, with D possibly matching TRBD1 (6 bases). Germline CDR1 LGHNT, CDR2 FRNRAP. CDR3 length: 22 residues. V was pared by 4 bases and J by 4 bases, with 37 bases between. CDR3 region: CASGSAPTTGTPLLGHLYGYTF. CDR3 in DNA: TGTGCTAGTGGTTCTGCCCCGACTACCGGGACACCTCTATTGGGACACCTCTATGGCTACACCTTC.

V usage is TRBV7-6 and J usage is TRBJ2-7, with D perhaps TRBD2 (7 bases). This CDR3 is 16 amino acids long. CDR1 is SGHVS and CDR2 is FNYEAQ in the germline V gene. Trimming pared 1 base from V and 0 bases from J, leaving 13 bases between. CDR3 DNA: TGTGCCAGCAGCTTAGGGGAGGGGGGGATCTCCTACGAGCAGTACTTC. Protein: CASSLGEGGISYEQYF.

V and J are TRBV6-6 and TRBJ1-6; weak D call: TRBD1 (6 bases). The length of the CDR3 is 16 residues. The germline V and J ends were trimmed by 6 bases and 5 bases, with 17 bases remaining between them. Germline V gene sequence: CDR1 MNHNY, CDR2 SVGAGI (reference sequence). CDR3 residues: CASRPAGDTHNSPLHF. In DNA form, the CDR3 reads TGTGCCAGCAGACCAGCAGGGGACACCCATAATTCACCCCTCCACTTT.

The chain has TRBV6-1 and TRBJ1-4; a possible D gene is TRBD1 (6 bases). CDR3 length: 16 residues. Deletions cut 4 bases from V and 4 bases from J, with 16 bases between. Germline loops: CDR1 MNHNS, CDR2 SASEGT. CDR3 protein: CASSGRNRDGNEKLFF. The CDR3 DNA reads TGTGCCAGCAGTGGCAGAAACAGGGATGGTAATGAAAAACTGTTTTTT.

The chain recombines TRBV4-1 with TRBJ2-2; 8 nucleotides line up with TRBD2. Trimming removed 0 bases from V and 4 bases from J; junction bases left unmatched: 7. This CDR3 region has 17 residues. Germline CDR1 MGHRA, CDR2 YSYEKL. CDR3 DNA: TGCGCCAGCAGCCAAGATTTTGGTCTAGCGGGCACCGGGGAGCTGTTTTTT. It specifies CASSQDFGLAGTGELFF.

CDR3 residues: CASSSQGAMNTEAFF. CDR3 DNA: TGCGCCAGCAGCTCACAGGGGGCGATGAACACTGAAGCTTTCTTT. This chain joins TRBV5-1 and TRBJ1-1; 9 bases map to TRBD1. Trimming removed 3 bases from V and 0 bases from J; junction bases left unmatched: 3. This CDR3 is built from 15 residues. Germline-derived CDR1 and CDR2 are SGHRS and YFSETQ.

The V call is TRBV5-5, the J call TRBJ1-4, with D unclear. V lost 4 bases, J lost 6 bases, and 10 bases lay in between. The germline V gene has CDR1 SGHKS and CDR2 YYEKEE (reference sequence). The CDR3 runs 13 residues. The CDR3 DNA sequence: TGTGCCAGCAGCCTGGTCGGGGATGAAAAACTGTTTTTT. Translation gives CASSLVGDEKLFF.

The chain links TRBV7-3 to TRBJ1-2; D gene unclear. CDR1 is SGHTA, CDR2 FQGTGA, per germline. Trimming cost V 6 bases and J 8 bases, with 16 bases left between them. The length of the CDR3 is 13 residues. CDR3 sequence: CASSHDPGQGYTF. The DNA for the CDR3 is TGTGCCAGCAGTCACGACCCAGGTCAGGGCTACACCTTC.

The genes are TRBV5-1 and TRBJ2-3; 7 nucleotides align to TRBD2. The CDR3 runs to 18 residues. Losses at the gene ends were 4 bases for V and 0 bases for J; bases not matched to a gene: 14. Germline loops: CDR1 SGHRS, CDR2 YFSETQ. The CDR3 DNA is TGCGCCAGCAGCCCTCCCGGACTAGAGGGGTTAAGCACAGATACGCAGTATTTT. Translated, it gives CASSPPGLEGLSTDTQYF.

This clone has only one observation. The chain combines TRBV19 with TRBJ1-4; D unresolved. The CDR3 spans 14 residues. CDR1 LNHDA and CDR2 SQIVND come from the germline V gene (reference sequence). The V and J ends lost 3 bases and 5 bases respectively, with 10 bases between them. DNA for the CDR3: TGTGCCAGTAGTATGGCACAGATGAATGAAAAACTGTTTTTT. Translating gives CASSMAQMNEKLFF.